This T cell receptor (beta chain) derives from a study of T cell responses to AZD1222 COVID-19 vaccine (dated by TCRdb to about 2021). With respect to the entire study: AZD1222 recipients with second doses at about 4 weeks or about 12 weeks were pooled, because spike-specific TCR depth and breadth did not differ between schedules. A total of roughly 240 trial participants underwent TCR sequencing, of whom about 210 received two doses of AZD1222 and around 25 received two doses of the MenACWY control vaccine. Trial participants were enrolled by age into subgroups of 18-55, 56-69 and 70-plus years, and roughly 150, 30 and 60 TCR-sequenced participants, respectively, were included in these subgroups.

The CDR3 runs 15 amino acids, cysteine and phenylalanine included. Here the CDR3 DNA is all that survives: 45 bases in frame from base 1. V is reduced by 5 bases and J by 11 bases, leaving a spacing of 24 bases between them. The germline V gene provides CDR1 LGHNA and CDR2 YNFKEQ. Details on this clone: What antigen it recognizes has not been identified. Per-nucleotide qualities are absent, and no much larger clonotype sits a single base away.

The CDR3 regions of human TCRbeta chains were analyzed by immunosequencing. Under the source paper's analysis protocol: Repertoire TCRs were checked for matches against a reference library of SARS-CoV-2-specific TCRs that had been generated using the MIRA antigen-specificity platform. Breadth was defined as the fraction of unique TCRs that were SARS-CoV-2-associated. Depth was defined as the fraction of total T cells that were SARS-CoV-2-associated. Using the MIRA data, each spike-specific TCR was assigned both to the spike region to which the TCR was reactive and to a CD4 or CD8 class. Log10-transformed breadth and depth values were compared by one-way ANOVA with Sidak's multiple comparisons tests. This is the immuneACCESS table as TCRdb keeps it, with only in-frame sequences that have V and J called. A part of the clones is gone; compared with another copy, unresolved V genes explain less than half, and the rest is unexplained. V and J calls and clone size are given by that table; D and trimming were obtained from the DNA. The table for this sample lists some 190,000 clones; 85% to 90% of them were counted only once. Clones ranked in the top ten supply 7.7% of the sample.

Sample time point, as interpreted from the label and publication: baseline before first vaccination. Vaccinee samples came from UK trials COV001 and COV002, including a single-blind randomized controlled phase 2/3 trial of AZD1222 (ChAdOx1 nCoV-19) in healthy adults. Trial participant PBMC samples were collected at day 0 and day 28 after the second dose for TCRbeta chain sequencing. Results and caveats for the whole study, not just this receptor: Spike-specific TCR breadth and depth rose significantly after two AZD1222 doses compared with day 0 and with MenACWY recipients. Participants were mostly white British, with more females than males. The authors suggested clonal diversity may have been underestimated. In the small 56-69-year group, the increase in depth fell short of significance, most likely because of low power. Conclusions about previously exposed vaccinees were limited because only six AZD1222 recipients were SARS-CoV-2 seropositive at baseline. No day 14 peak-response samples were available, so repertoires were characterized only after the peak T cell response. Reportedly, almost half of the unique spike-specific TCRs recognized epitopes lying outside the regions that are mutated in the B.1.351 and B.1.1.7 variants. The vaccine-associated CD4 TCRs covered the entire spike protein, and the dominant responses fell in regions 160-218 and 743-854.

The source of this sequence is an adult in good health. The specimen was peripheral blood, collected on day 0 of AZD1222 vaccination. The V and J genes are TRBV4-2 and TRBJ1-1; a tentative D call is TRBD1 (5 bases match). The sequence in DNA is TGTGCCAGCAGCGTAGGTTCCTCCGGGGGTACCAAGGCTTTCTTT. This is translated as CASSVGSSGGTKAFF.